The text below deals with one TCR beta chain. What it binds is not known. This entry belongs to a study of T cells in Graves' hyperthyroidism and ophthalmopathy. Study-wide points: The model foresaw ophthalmopathy a median approximately 6.1 months prior to onset.

Amplified TCR beta CDR3 regions derived from RNA transcripts. The TCR CDR3 first-round RT-PCR relied on the HTBI primer set. TCRdb used MiXCR to reprocess the multiplex PCR reads, holding one entry per CDR3 protein. Of around 340,000 distinct CDR3 sequences listed, roughly 18% are singletons. Calling Graves' hyperthyroidism stable meant ophthalmopathy did not progress within 18 months. Each patient was aged 18 to 65 and had newly diagnosed hyperthyroidism of under 2 months' duration. Patients were excluded for uncontrolled infection, other autoimmune disease, pregnancy or lactation. The J segment lost 7 bases and the V segment lost 4 bases, leaving 9 bases of the junction unmatched. In germline, CDR1 is SGHRS, CDR2 YFSETQ. The CDR3 extends over 14 amino acids.

Sequencing was carried out using blood. V gene TRBV5-1 combines with J gene TRBJ2-7; 9 positions match TRBD1. This receptor was taken from a woman between 50 and 59 years old with Graves' hyperthyroidism. The CDR3 DNA reads as TGCGCCAGCAGCGCAACTACGGACAGGGGAGAGCAGTACTTC. As protein: CASSATTDRGEQYF. Full variable domain (missing parts from reference TRBV5-1 and TRBJ2-7): KAGVTQTPRYLIKTRGQQVTLSCSPISGHRSVSWYQQTPGQGLQFLFEYFSETQRNKGNFPGRFSGRQFSNSRSEMNVSTLELGDSALYLCASSATTDRGEQYFGPGTRLTVT.